This T cell receptor beta chain was recovered during a study of blood T cells in healthy people across ages. Study-wide results and caveats: Significant beta diversity loss was already apparent by age approximately 38, declining roughly linearly. The long-lived group displayed more naive CD4+ cells, plus higher diversity, than the aged donors did.

The second PCR ran roughly 6 to 11 cycles with a sample-barcoded 5' primer and J-beta primers. The template-switch adaptor was a 5' adaptor with 12 random nucleotides. It tagged each cDNA molecule. TCRdb used MiXCR to reprocess the 5' RACE reads, holding one entry per CDR3 protein. In the table there are about 900,000 distinct CDR3 sequences, under 80% of which are singletons. The germline V gene encodes CDR1 LGHNA and CDR2 YNFKEQ. Trimming at V came to 4 bases and at J to 0 bases, leaving 8 bases not matched to a gene. The length of the CDR3 is 17 residues. Comments on this clonotype: Antigen unknown.

Per-sample yields of isolated PBMCs were at least 6 million. The clonotype originates from a man between 25 and 39 years old in good health. Sequences were obtained from blood. The chain recombines TRBV4-2 with TRBJ2-7, with 11 bases fitting TRBD2. For the CDR3, the DNA is TGTGCCAGCAGCCTCCCGACTAGCGGGGCTACCTCCTACGAGCAGTACTTC. Amino acid sequence: CASSLPTSGATSYEQYF.